The entry below describes one T cell receptor beta chain. Its cognate antigen is unknown. Investigators sought sequencing depths of between 1 in 200,000 and 1 in 1 million T cells. Clones were read by immunoSEQ multiplex PCR, and TCRdb kept only the in-frame ones, dropping some. Among 250,000 to 350,000 clones listed, around 76% were seen once. These data originate in a study of cytotoxic CD8 clonotypes in ibrutinib-treated CLL. Study findings and constraints: Baseline levels of clonality went above those of age-matched healthy donors and moved with circulating CD8+ T-cell counts.

With cryopreserved PBMCs as the source, roughly 2 micrograms of genomic DNA went to TCR beta libraries. V was pared by 5 bases and J by 2 bases, with 12 bases between. The CDR3 loop spans 15 amino acids. From germline, CDR1 is MGHRA and CDR2 YSYEKL. The receptor was derived from a human donor with chronic lymphocytic leukemia. This chain links TRBV4-1 with TRBJ2-2; the D is unclear. The sequenced sample was PBMCs, obtained at disease progression, from a patient treated with ibrutinib. CDR3 amino acids: CASSSLSSNTGELFF. The CDR3 nucleotides read TGCGCCAGCAGCTCCCTAAGCTCTAACACCGGGGAGCTGTTTTTT.